These 15 T cell receptor beta chains originate from one sample sequenced in a study of blood T cells in healthy people across ages. A J-beta primer mix and a sample-barcoded 5' primer were used in a second PCR of about 7 to 12 cycles. Each CDR3 protein gets one entry after TCRdb re-called the 5' RACE reads with MiXCR. The data show about 1.8 million distinct CDR3 sequences, about 49% seen once. Input material: blood. These receptors all come from a woman aged 40 to 50 in good health.

CDR3 protein: CATTRDLGFDYEQYF. In nucleotides, the CDR3 is TGTGCCACCACGAGAGACCTAGGATTTGACTACGAGCAGTACTTC. The V gene is TRBV6-5, the J gene TRBJ2-7; D unresolved. There are 15 residues in the CDR3. Germline V gene data show CDR1 as MNHEY and CDR2 as SVGAGI. V lost 10 bases to trimming and J lost 3 bases, with 22 bases between them.

This clonotype was seen a few times. The chain links TRBV7-6 to TRBJ1-6; 7 bases match TRBD1. Trimming removed 5 bases from V and 10 bases from J; junction bases left unmatched: 11. CDR1 is SGHVS, CDR2 FNYEAQ, per germline. The CDR3 is 15 amino acids. Written as DNA, the CDR3 is TGTGCCAGCAGCCCCCGACAGGGTTATAGGTCACCCCTCCACTTT. Translation gives CASSPRQGYRSPLHF.

This clonotype appeared many times. Compared with germline, one end of the junction differs, possibly owing to a read error. The V and J genes are TRBV27 and TRBJ2-5, with D hard to call. The length of the CDR3 is 13 residues. CDR1 is MNHEY and CDR2 is SMNVEV in the germline V gene (reference sequence). CDR3 sequence: CASSPTYQETQYF. The CDR3 DNA sequence: TGCGCCAGCAGTCCCACGTACCAAGAGACCCAGTACTTC.

This clonotype showed up just once. The junction does not match germline at one end; this may be a read error. The CDR3 DNA reads as TGTGCCAGCAGTGTATCGGAATTGATGAACGAGCAGTACTTC. Residues: CASSVSELMNEQYF. The chain has TRBV27 and TRBJ2-7; D not certain. The CDR3 contains 14 residues. The germline V gene encodes CDR1 MNHEY and CDR2 SMNVEV (reference sequence).

This clonotype has just a few counts. The genes are TRBV28 and TRBJ2-7; TRBD2 might be the D (5 bases). This CDR3 spans 16 amino acids. The V end was cut by 4 bases, the J end by 0 bases, with 16 bases between. Germline values: CDR1 MDHEN, CDR2 SYDVKM. CDR3 bases: TGTGCCAGCAGTTCCCCCCGGGAAGAAGCCTCCTACGAGCAGTACTTC. Its translation: CASSSPREEASYEQYF.

This clonotype was seen ten or more times. J is TRBJ2-7 and V is TRBV29-1, with TRBD1 matching 9 bases. The trim removed 4 bases at V and 4 bases at J, leaving 5 bases unmatched. Looked up from germline, CDR1 is SQVTM and CDR2 is ANQGSEA. This CDR3 spans 13 amino acids. In DNA form, the CDR3 reads TGCAGCGTTGTCGGGACAGGGAGTTACGAGCAGTACTTC. Translating it yields CSVVGTGSYEQYF.

The table lists this clonotype with a count of one. CDR3 amino acids: CASSYMGVYNEQFF. The CDR3 bases are TGTGCCAGCAGTTACATGGGGGTCTACAATGAGCAGTTCTTC. The chain employs TRBV6-2 or TRBV6-3 and TRBJ2-1, with D possibly being TRBD1 or TRBD2 (5 bases each). This CDR3 has 14 amino acids. Germline V gene sequence: CDR1 MNHEY, CDR2 SVGEGT. V was trimmed by 2 bases and J by 3 bases, leaving 8 bases between them.

This clonotype was counted between two and nine times. The V gene is TRBV20-1, the J gene TRBJ2-1; D unclear. This CDR3 is built from 13 residues. V gave up 0 bases and J gave up 8 bases, with 11 bases separating them. Germline CDR1 DFQATT, CDR2 SNEGSKA (reference sequence). This chain's CDR3 is CSARDQWFDEQFF. DNA for the CDR3: TGCAGTGCTAGAGATCAGTGGTTCGATGAGCAGTTCTTC.

The gene calls are TRBV13 and TRBJ2-1; maybe TRBD2 (5 bases). CDR1 PRHDT and CDR2 FYEKMQ come from the germline V gene (reference sequence). The CDR3 has 16 amino acids. The V and J ends lost 5 bases and 4 bases respectively, with 18 bases between them. CDR3 nucleotide sequence: TGTGCCAGCAGCAACCCAACTTCCCGGGGTTACAATGAGCAGTTCTTC. Protein sequence: CASSNPTSRGYNEQFF.

This clonotype was detected only a few times. The chain recombines TRBV7-2 with TRBJ2-4, with a tentative D call TRBD1 (6 bases). V lost 5 bases, J lost 8 bases, and 13 bases lay in between. This CDR3 has 13 residues. In germline, CDR1 is SGHTA, CDR2 FQGNSA. The CDR3 loop reads CASSPRQVDIQYF. The CDR3 coding sequence is TGTGCCAGCAGCCCGAGACAGGTAGACATTCAGTACTTC. Full variable domain (remainder filled in from reference TRBV7-2 and TRBJ2-4): GAGVSQSPSNKVTEKGKDVELRCDPISGHTALYWYRQSLGQGLEFLIYFQGNSAPDKSGLPSDRFSAERTGGSVSTLTIQRTQQEDSAVYLCASSPRQVDIQYFGAGTRLSVL.

The V gene is TRBV9, the J gene TRBJ2-5; possibly TRBD1 or TRBD2 for D (5 bases each). V was pared by 2 bases and J by 3 bases, with 17 bases between. Looked up from germline, CDR1 is SGDLS and CDR2 is YYNGEE. CDR3 length: 16 residues. In nucleotides, the CDR3 is TGTGCCAGCAGCGTGAGGTGGGGCGGGTATGAAGAGACCCAGTACTTC. Residues: CASSVRWGGYEETQYF.

Notes on this clonotype: This may be a read error, as it is one base from a much larger clone. The V call is TRBV6-2 or TRBV6-3, the J call TRBJ2-5, with D tentatively TRBD1 (5 bases). CDR1 and CDR2 (germline): MNHEY, SVGEGT. This CDR3 is built from 12 residues. CDR3 residues: CSSRGQQETQYF. In DNA, the CDR3 is TGTTCCAGCAGAGGACAACAAGAGACCCAGTACTTC.

This clonotype was picked up a small number of times. The chain uses TRBV4-2 and TRBJ2-5; D may be TRBD1 (6 bases). Germline loops: CDR1 LGHNA, CDR2 YNFKEQ. CDR3 length equals 16 residues. The ends were cut back, 1 base at V and 2 bases at J, with 14 bases in the middle. The CDR3 nucleotides are TGTGCCAGCAGCCAAGGTCAGGACAGCTTTCAAGAGACCCAGTACTTC. Its translation: CASSQGQDSFQETQYF.

This chain uses TRBV27 with TRBJ1-2; D may be TRBD1 (6 bases). This CDR3 has 15 amino acids. Deletions cut 4 bases from V and 5 bases from J, with 17 bases between. Per the germline V gene, CDR1 is MNHEY and CDR2 is SMNVEV (reference sequence). As DNA, the CDR3 is TGTGCCAGCAGTTCGACGGACAGAGTCAATTATGGCTACACCTTC. The encoded protein is CASSSTDRVNYGYTF.

V gene TRBV7-2 combines with J gene TRBJ1-4, with 7 bases that match TRBD1. Germline V CDR1 and CDR2: SGHTA, FQGNSA. Trimming cost V 0 bases and J 5 bases; bases outside gene matches: 3. The CDR3 has 15 amino acids. The CDR3 DNA reads TGTGCCAGCAGCTTAGCCAGGGGGAGGAATGAAAAACTGTTTTTT. As protein: CASSLARGRNEKLFF. The entire variable domain, with the rest obtained from reference TRBV7-2 and TRBJ1-4, is as follows: GAGVSQSPSNKVTEKGKDVELRCDPISGHTALYWYRQSLGQGLEFLIYFQGNSAPDKSGLPSDRFSAERTGGSVSTLTIQRTQQEDSAVYLCASSLARGRNEKLFFGSGTQLSVL.